This T cell receptor beta chain was captured in a study of cytomegalovirus exposure and HLA in healthy donors (dated by TCRdb to 2016 to 2017). Regarding the research as a whole: The 500 to 800 repertoires of the first cohort and the 120 validation repertoires were produced on the same platform, according to a later analysis. The study was designed to test whether signatures of past pathogen exposure could be identified by cataloging public T cell receptors. A separate validation cohort of roughly 130 different subjects was used in addition to the 666-subject first cohort. The study combined high-throughput TCR immunosequencing, statistical association of individual TCRs with disease status, and machine learning to predict cytomegalovirus infection status.

The investigation overall reported the following: The study listed 150 to 200 TCR beta chains as associated with cytomegalovirus. Three of the identified cytomegalovirus-associated TCR beta chains were confirmed in vitro to be specific for cytomegalovirus antigens. The classifier was reported to diagnose cytomegalovirus status with high specificity and sensitivity in both the original cohort and the validation cohort. A later analysis had no HLA typing for the validation cohort, so co-occurrence there was scored across all 110 or so repertoires. It was suggested by the authors that the approach could potentially be generalized to other disease states and immunological phenotypes. While some public TCRs were present in many individuals, most TCR sequences turned up only very rarely across donors. In a later analysis, TCRs clustered in the first cohort were found to also tend to co-occur in the roughly 130 validation repertoires, with approximately 95% of cluster scores above 0.

With regard to this clone: Its recognized antigen is unknown. The input lacks base qualities; no much larger clone sits a single base away.

Donors formed part of the validation cohort, which comprised fewer than 150 subjects and was distinct from the first cohort of fewer than 750 subjects. Libraries came from the immunoSEQ multiplex PCR assay. The original pipeline was this. A statistical classification framework was developed to diagnose cytomegalovirus status using the catalog of TCR beta chain sequences. Here the immuneACCESS table is served through TCRdb, limited to in-frame sequences with V and J called. Missing clones are a known gap in these copies; in checked studies unresolved V genes cover under half, and the rest lacks a known reason. V and J calls and clone size are as listed in that table; D and trimming were resolved from the DNA. The sample table lists over 70,000 clones, roughly 90% of them with a count of one. Roughly 3.8% of the sample rests with the top ten. The CDR3 has 15 amino acids, counting the end cysteine and phenylalanine. The DNA shown is the 45-base CDR3, in frame from base 1. V is trimmed back by 4 bases and J by 2 bases, and the junction contains 3 bases that no gene match accounts for. For CDR1 and CDR2, the germline V gene (reference sequence) lists LNHNV and YYDKDF.

This receptor was identified in a woman aged 18 to 35 in good health and CMV-seropositive. Input material: PBMCs. The rearrangement combines TRBV15 with TRBJ2-1; 9 bases in the middle match TRBD1. Read as DNA, the sequence is TGTGCCACCAGCAAAGGACAGGGGACCTACAATGAGCAGTTCTTC. Translated, it reads CATSKGQGTYNEQFF.